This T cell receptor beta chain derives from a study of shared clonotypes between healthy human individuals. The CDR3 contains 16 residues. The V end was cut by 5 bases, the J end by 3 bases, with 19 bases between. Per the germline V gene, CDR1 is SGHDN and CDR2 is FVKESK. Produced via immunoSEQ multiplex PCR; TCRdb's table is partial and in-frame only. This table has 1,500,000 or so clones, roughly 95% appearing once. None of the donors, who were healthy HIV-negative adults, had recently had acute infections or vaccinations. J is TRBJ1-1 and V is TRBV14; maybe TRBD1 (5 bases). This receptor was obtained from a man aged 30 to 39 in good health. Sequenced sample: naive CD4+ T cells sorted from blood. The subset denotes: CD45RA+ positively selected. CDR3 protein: CASSEFGGRGDTEAFF. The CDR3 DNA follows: TGTGCCAGCAGCGAATTCGGGGGAAGAGGCGACACTGAAGCTTTCTTT.